The next 30 T cell receptor beta chains were all read from a single sample in a study of long-term antiretroviral therapy in people with HIV. Sequencing used immunoSEQ v3.0 at survey level. Using immunoSEQ multiplex PCR, the repertoire was profiled, and TCRdb retains in-frame clones only, with some absent. Seen here are about 17,000 clones, 76% observed once, and the top ten hold roughly 15%. The source was unsorted PBMCs, collected 2.5 years before starting antiretroviral therapy. These receptor sequences come from a woman aged 45-59 years with HIV.

The V and J genes are TRBV5-5 and TRBJ2-6; D not certain. The germline V gene has CDR1 SGHKS and CDR2 YYEKEE (reference sequence). V lost 2 bases to trimming and J lost 4 bases, with 4 bases between them. The CDR3 sequence is 13 residues long. The CDR3 nucleotides read TGTGCCAGCAGCTTTAGCGGGGCCAACGTCCTGACTTTC. Its translation: CASSFSGANVLTF. Supplemented by reference TRBV5-5 and TRBJ2-6, the full variable domain reads DAGVTQSPTHLIKTRGQQVTLRCSPISGHKSVSWYQQVLGQGPQFIFQYYEKEERGRGNFPDRFSARQFPNYSSELNVNALLLGDSALYLCASSFSGANVLTFGAGSRLTVL.

The gene calls are TRBV7-2 and TRBJ2-3, with 11 bases fitting TRBD2. The CDR3 sequence is 18 residues long. CDR1 is SGHTA, CDR2 FQGNSA, per germline. J lost 2 bases, V lost 1 base, and 8 bases had no gene match. CDR3 sequence (DNA): TGTGCCAGCAGCTTAGAAGGCACTAGCGGGGGCCCCACAGATACGCAGTATTTT. This codes for CASSLEGTSGGPTDTQYF.

The V call is TRBV10-3, the J call TRBJ2-7; no firm D call. Germline V gene sequence: CDR1 ENHRY, CDR2 SYGVKD. CDR3 length: 15 amino acids. The V and J ends lost 6 bases and 0 bases respectively, with 15 bases between them. The CDR3 DNA follows: TGTGCCATCAGCGACCCCGGACGTAACTCCTACGAGCAGTACGTC. This codes for CAISDPGRNSYEQYV.

This clone has more than one count but fewer than ten. V is TRBV4-1 and J is TRBJ1-5; D possibly corresponds to TRBD1 (6 bases). V was cut by 4 bases and J by 4 bases, with 14 bases left in between. The CDR3 is 15 amino acids. Germline lookup yields CDR1 MGHRA and CDR2 YSYEKL. In DNA form, the CDR3 reads TGCGCCAGCAGCCCCTCCGGGGGGCAAAATCAGCCCCAGCATTTT. Its translation is CASSPSGGQNQPQHF.

There are a few counts of this clone. The chain is built from TRBV28 and TRBJ1-5; possible D gene TRBD1, 6 bases. The CDR3 runs 15 residues. Germline CDR1 MDHEN, CDR2 SYDVKM. The V and J ends lost 3 bases and 6 bases respectively, with 15 bases between them. Written as DNA, the CDR3 is TGTGCCAGCAGTTTCAGGGGATCGCTTGGTCAGCCCCAGCATTTT. Its translation is CASSFRGSLGQPQHF.

This clone has a handful of counts. The gene calls are TRBV29-1 and TRBJ2-3; D remains ambiguous. The CDR3 spans 15 residues. Germline V lookup: CDR1 SQVTM, CDR2 ANQGSEA. The ends were cut back, 0 bases at V and 1 base at J, with 11 bases in the middle. CDR3 protein: CSVEDRGLGTDTQYF. CDR3 nucleotide sequence: TGCAGCGTTGAAGATCGTGGGTTAGGCACAGATACGCAGTATTTT.

This clone was found a few times. This chain connects TRBV27 to TRBJ1-6; D is perhaps TRBD1 (5 bases). Trimming took off 2 bases at V and 1 base at J, with 9 bases between the two ends. In germline, CDR1 is MNHEY, CDR2 SMNVEV (reference sequence). The CDR3 has 16 residues. The CDR3: CASSLDGGSYNSPLHF. Written as DNA, the CDR3 is TGTGCCAGCAGTTTAGATGGGGGATCCTATAATTCACCCCTCCACTTT.

The genes are TRBV5-6 and TRBJ1-4; 9 nucleotides align to TRBD1. V was pared by 4 bases and J by 7 bases, with 5 bases of the junction left unmatched. The CDR3 runs to 14 residues. Germline CDR1 is SGHDT and CDR2 is YYEEEE. CDR3 DNA: TGTGCCAGCAGCGTAACAGGGGGCGGTGAAAAACTGTTTTTT. Protein product: CASSVTGGGEKLFF.

The V gene is TRBV10-3, the J gene TRBJ2-7; TRBD2 matches 11 bases. CDR3 length: 14 amino acids. V dropped 6 bases and J dropped 3; count of bases not matched to a gene: 4. The germline gives CDR1 ENHRY, CDR2 SYGVKD. CDR3: CAIRTSGDLYEQYF. CDR3 nucleotides: TGTGCCATCAGGACTAGCGGGGATCTCTACGAGCAGTACTTC.

V gene TRBV4-1 combines with J gene TRBJ2-2; 8 bases agree with TRBD2. CDR1 is MGHRA, CDR2 YSYEKL, per germline. V lost 2 bases to trimming and J lost 1 base; unmatched junction nucleotides: 6. This CDR3 contains 17 residues. This CDR3 is CASSQPMLAGNTGELFF. The CDR3 DNA reads as TGCGCCAGCAGCCAACCGATGCTAGCGGGGAACACCGGGGAGCTGTTTTTT.

This clone was picked up a small number of times. V and J are TRBV6-1 and TRBJ2-3, with 10 positions matching TRBD2. In germline, CDR1 is MNHNS, CDR2 SASEGT. V was pared by 5 bases and J by 1 base, with 3 bases of the junction left unmatched. CDR3 length equals 15 residues. The CDR3 region is CASSSLAGGTDTQYF. CDR3 nucleotides: TGTGCCAGCAGTAGTCTAGCGGGGGGCACAGATACGCAGTATTTT.

This chain joins TRBV27 and TRBJ2-3; TRBD1 agrees at 9 bases. V lost 2 bases, J lost 2 bases, and 2 bases stayed unmatched. Germline loops: CDR1 MNHEY, CDR2 SMNVEV (reference sequence). The CDR3 has 15 amino acids. The DNA of the CDR3 is TGTGCCAGCAGTTTAAGGGACAGGGACACAGATACGCAGTATTTT. This encodes CASSLRDRDTDTQYF.

The chain has TRBV4-1 and TRBJ2-4; TRBD2 matches at 9 bases. Germline CDR1 is MGHRA and CDR2 is YSYEKL. This CDR3 has 16 residues. V shed 4 bases and J 8 bases; nucleotides not matched to a gene: 12. CDR3 in DNA: TGCGCCAGCAGCCTCCGTTCGAGCGGGGGGCAAGACATTCAGTACTTC. The encoded protein is CASSLRSSGGQDIQYF.

This clone was observed once. The chain's CDR3 is CASSPSRGANEKLFF. CDR3 nucleotides: TGTGCCAGCTCACCGTCAAGGGGGGCTAATGAAAAACTGTTTTTT. The gene calls are TRBV18 and TRBJ1-4, with D perhaps TRBD1 (6 bases). V lost 3 bases, J lost 3 bases, and 11 bases lay in between. The CDR3 has 15 amino acids. In germline, CDR1 is KGHSH, CDR2 LQKENI.

This clone was detected only a few times. The chain uses TRBV7-9 and TRBJ1-3; no clear D. Germline assignment: CDR1 SEHNR and CDR2 FQNEAQ (reference sequence). The CDR3 has 11 residues. Trimming removed 4 bases at V and 6 bases at J, with 4 bases between. CDR3 amino acids: CASSSANTIYF. CDR3 nucleotide sequence: TGTGCCAGCAGCTCCGCAAACACCATATATTTT.

The chain joins TRBV19 to TRBJ1-2, with TRBD1 identical over 9 bases. Germline assignment: CDR1 LNHDA and CDR2 SQIVND (reference sequence). CDR3 size: 16 residues. With 1 base clipped from V and 2 bases from J, the junction kept 5 bases outside the gene matches. The CDR3 sequence is CASSIVPGQGNYGYTF. The DNA of the CDR3 is TGTGCCAGTAGTATAGTCCCTGGACAGGGGAACTATGGCTACACCTTC.

V gene TRBV30 combines with J gene TRBJ1-2; TRBD1 might be the D (6 bases). The V gene lost 5 bases and the J gene lost 8 bases, with 12 bases spanning the gap. CDR3 length equals 11 residues. Germline assignment: CDR1 GTSNPN and CDR2 SVGIG (reference sequence). This CDR3 reads CAWLGGWGYTF. The CDR3 DNA sequence: TGTGCCTGGCTAGGGGGTTGGGGCTACACCTTC.

This clone was counted only a few times. This chain links TRBV7-9 with TRBJ1-6, with 9 bases that match TRBD1. There are 15 residues in the CDR3. Germline V gene sequence: CDR1 SEHNR, CDR2 FQNEAQ (reference sequence). V gave up 4 bases and J gave up 9 bases; unmatched junction bases: 7. The DNA of the CDR3 is TGTGCCAGCAGCTCGTCGGACAGGGGAACTTCACCCCTCCACTTT. Translating gives CASSSSDRGTSPLHF.

In nucleotides, the CDR3 is TGCGCCAGCAGCTTGGGATCTGGAAACACCATATATTTT. This sequence encodes CASSLGSGNTIYF. The gene calls are TRBV5-1 and TRBJ1-3, with D hard to call. V gave up 0 bases and J gave up 1 base, with 2 bases separating them. The CDR3 contains 13 residues. CDR1 is SGHRS, CDR2 YFSETQ, per germline.

This chain connects TRBV11-2 to TRBJ2-7; TRBD1 might be the D (5 bases). Germline V gene lookup returns CDR1 SGHAT and CDR2 FQNNGV. The germline V and J ends were trimmed by 1 base and 7 bases, with 8 bases remaining between them. The CDR3 spans 12 residues. The CDR3 loop reads CASSLVKGEQYF. CDR3 DNA: TGTGCCAGCAGCTTAGTAAAGGGGGAGCAGTACTTC. Drawing the rest from reference TRBV11-2 and TRBJ2-7, the complete variable domain is EAGVAQSPRYKIIEKRQSVAFWCNPISGHATLYWYQQILGQGPKLLIQFQNNGVVDDSQLPKDRFSAERLKGVDSTLKIQPAKLEDSAVYLCASSLVKGEQYFGPGTRLTVT.

This chain joins TRBV27 and TRBJ1-5; D uncertain. CDR3 size: 15 residues. Germline values: CDR1 MNHEY, CDR2 SMNVEV (reference sequence). V lost 0 bases, J lost 2 bases, and 8 bases lay in between. Written as DNA, the CDR3 is TGTGCCAGCAGTTTATCGAAGACGGGCAATCAGCCCCAGCATTTT. Protein product: CASSLSKTGNQPQHF.

V and J are TRBV5-6 and TRBJ2-4, with D perhaps TRBD2 (5 bases). Germline V gene data show CDR1 as SGHDT and CDR2 as YYEEEE. The CDR3 loop spans 19 amino acids. Trimming pared 3 bases from V and 1 base from J, leaving 23 bases between. The CDR3 sequence: CASSSRRGNPFNAKNIQYF. CDR3 nucleotide sequence: TGTGCCAGCAGCTCCAGACGAGGGAATCCATTTAATGCCAAAAACATTCAGTACTTC.

This rearrangement joins TRBV15 to TRBJ2-2, with D unclear. The ends were cut back, 3 bases at V and 6 bases at J, with 11 bases in the middle. Germline V gives CDR1 LNHNV, CDR2 YYDKDF (reference sequence). There are 14 residues in the CDR3. The CDR3 DNA sequence: TGTGCCACCAGCAGTCGCCCCCGGGCCGGGGAGCTGTTTTTT. Translating gives CATSSRPRAGELFF.

This clone was picked up a small number of times. The chain joins TRBV6-1 to TRBJ1-2; 7 nucleotides align to TRBD1. V was clipped by 3 bases and J by 8 bases; unmatched bases: 12. The CDR3 covers 15 residues. CDR1 and CDR2 (germline): MNHNS, SASEGT. CDR3 protein: CASSENTRQGGGYTF. In nucleotides, the CDR3 is TGTGCCAGCAGTGAGAATACCCGACAGGGTGGAGGCTACACCTTC.

This clone was detected only a few times. The chain is built from TRBV13 and TRBJ2-3; 7 bases are shared with TRBD2. The junction had 6 bases not matched to a gene; V was cut back by 3 bases and J by 3 bases. Germline assignment: CDR1 PRHDT and CDR2 FYEKMQ (reference sequence). This CDR3 contains 15 residues. The CDR3 DNA sequence: TGTGCCAGCAGCTTCTCCGGGGGGAGGACAGATACGCAGTATTTT. Its protein is CASSFSGGRTDTQYF.

The V and J genes are TRBV14 and TRBJ2-5; 11 bases are a match to TRBD2. The germline gives CDR1 SGHDN, CDR2 FVKESK. V was clipped by 3 bases and J by 0 bases; unmatched bases: 6. The CDR3 consists of 17 residues. The DNA for the CDR3 is TGTGCCAGCAGCCAGCGACTAGCGGGAATGTACCAAGAGACCCAGTACTTC. It yields the protein CASSQRLAGMYQETQYF.

This rearrangement joins TRBV27 to TRBJ1-6; TRBD1 agrees at 9 bases. Per germline, CDR1 MNHEY and CDR2 SMNVEV (reference sequence). V was clipped by 0 bases and J by 10 bases; unmatched bases: 7. The CDR3 is made up of 16 amino acids. CDR3: CASSLSFGTGYSPLHF. The CDR3 DNA sequence: TGTGCCAGCAGTTTATCGTTCGGGACAGGGTACTCACCCCTCCACTTT.

The chain is built from TRBV7-9 and TRBJ1-2; TRBD1 matches at 9 bases. V trimming: 5 bases; J trimming: 2 bases; junction bases outside the gene matches: 3. Germline V lookup: CDR1 SEHNR, CDR2 FQNEAQ (reference sequence). The length of the CDR3 is 14 residues. The CDR3 sequence is CASSPGQGNYGYTF. For the CDR3, the DNA is TGTGCCAGCAGCCCGGGACAGGGAAACTATGGCTACACCTTC.

This rearrangement joins TRBV5-6 to TRBJ1-6; D not resolved. The CDR3 has 13 amino acids. Germline assignment: CDR1 SGHDT and CDR2 YYEEEE. The ends were cut back, 2 bases at V and 5 bases at J, with 5 bases in the middle. The CDR3 reads CASSFGHNSPLHF. CDR3 nucleotide sequence: TGTGCCAGCAGCTTCGGTCATAATTCACCCCTCCACTTT.

The chain couples TRBV5-8 to TRBJ2-1; 9 bases match TRBD1. After removal of 5 bases from V and 2 bases from J, the junction contained 8 bases not matched to a gene. CDR1 is SGHTS, CDR2 YDEGEE, per germline. This CDR3 comprises 16 residues. CDR3 coding DNA: TGTGCCAGCAGTCCCCTCGGGACAGGGCCCTACAATGAGCAGTTCTTC. It translates to CASSPLGTGPYNEQFF.